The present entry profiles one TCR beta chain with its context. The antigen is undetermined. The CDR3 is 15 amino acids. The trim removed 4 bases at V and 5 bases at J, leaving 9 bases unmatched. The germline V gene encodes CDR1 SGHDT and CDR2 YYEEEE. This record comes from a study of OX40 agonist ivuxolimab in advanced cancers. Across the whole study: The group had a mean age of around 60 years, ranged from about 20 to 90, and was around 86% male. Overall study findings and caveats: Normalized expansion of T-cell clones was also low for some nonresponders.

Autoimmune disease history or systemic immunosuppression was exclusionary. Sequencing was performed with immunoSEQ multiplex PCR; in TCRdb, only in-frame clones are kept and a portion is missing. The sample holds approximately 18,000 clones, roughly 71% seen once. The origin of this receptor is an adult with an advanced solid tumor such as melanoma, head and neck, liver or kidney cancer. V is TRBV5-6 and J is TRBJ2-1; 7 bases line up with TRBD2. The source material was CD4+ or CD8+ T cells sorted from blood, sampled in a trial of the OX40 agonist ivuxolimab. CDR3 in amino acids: CASSPGLAADNEQFF. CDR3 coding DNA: TGTGCCAGCAGCCCGGGGCTAGCGGCAGACAATGAGCAGTTCTTC.